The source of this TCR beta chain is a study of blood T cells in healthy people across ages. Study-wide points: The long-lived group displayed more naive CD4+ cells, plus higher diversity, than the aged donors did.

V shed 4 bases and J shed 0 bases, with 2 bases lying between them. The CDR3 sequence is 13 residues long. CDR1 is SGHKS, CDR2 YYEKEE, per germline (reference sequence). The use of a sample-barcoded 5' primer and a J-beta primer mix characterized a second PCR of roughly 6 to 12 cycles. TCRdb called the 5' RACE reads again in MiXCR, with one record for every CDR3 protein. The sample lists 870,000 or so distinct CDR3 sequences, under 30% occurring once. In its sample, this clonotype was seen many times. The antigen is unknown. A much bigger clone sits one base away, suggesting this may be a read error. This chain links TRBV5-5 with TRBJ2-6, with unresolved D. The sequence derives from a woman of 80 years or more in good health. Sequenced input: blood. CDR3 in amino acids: CASSTSGANVLTF. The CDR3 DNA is TGTGCCAGCAGCACCTCTGGGGCCAACGTCCTGACTTTC.